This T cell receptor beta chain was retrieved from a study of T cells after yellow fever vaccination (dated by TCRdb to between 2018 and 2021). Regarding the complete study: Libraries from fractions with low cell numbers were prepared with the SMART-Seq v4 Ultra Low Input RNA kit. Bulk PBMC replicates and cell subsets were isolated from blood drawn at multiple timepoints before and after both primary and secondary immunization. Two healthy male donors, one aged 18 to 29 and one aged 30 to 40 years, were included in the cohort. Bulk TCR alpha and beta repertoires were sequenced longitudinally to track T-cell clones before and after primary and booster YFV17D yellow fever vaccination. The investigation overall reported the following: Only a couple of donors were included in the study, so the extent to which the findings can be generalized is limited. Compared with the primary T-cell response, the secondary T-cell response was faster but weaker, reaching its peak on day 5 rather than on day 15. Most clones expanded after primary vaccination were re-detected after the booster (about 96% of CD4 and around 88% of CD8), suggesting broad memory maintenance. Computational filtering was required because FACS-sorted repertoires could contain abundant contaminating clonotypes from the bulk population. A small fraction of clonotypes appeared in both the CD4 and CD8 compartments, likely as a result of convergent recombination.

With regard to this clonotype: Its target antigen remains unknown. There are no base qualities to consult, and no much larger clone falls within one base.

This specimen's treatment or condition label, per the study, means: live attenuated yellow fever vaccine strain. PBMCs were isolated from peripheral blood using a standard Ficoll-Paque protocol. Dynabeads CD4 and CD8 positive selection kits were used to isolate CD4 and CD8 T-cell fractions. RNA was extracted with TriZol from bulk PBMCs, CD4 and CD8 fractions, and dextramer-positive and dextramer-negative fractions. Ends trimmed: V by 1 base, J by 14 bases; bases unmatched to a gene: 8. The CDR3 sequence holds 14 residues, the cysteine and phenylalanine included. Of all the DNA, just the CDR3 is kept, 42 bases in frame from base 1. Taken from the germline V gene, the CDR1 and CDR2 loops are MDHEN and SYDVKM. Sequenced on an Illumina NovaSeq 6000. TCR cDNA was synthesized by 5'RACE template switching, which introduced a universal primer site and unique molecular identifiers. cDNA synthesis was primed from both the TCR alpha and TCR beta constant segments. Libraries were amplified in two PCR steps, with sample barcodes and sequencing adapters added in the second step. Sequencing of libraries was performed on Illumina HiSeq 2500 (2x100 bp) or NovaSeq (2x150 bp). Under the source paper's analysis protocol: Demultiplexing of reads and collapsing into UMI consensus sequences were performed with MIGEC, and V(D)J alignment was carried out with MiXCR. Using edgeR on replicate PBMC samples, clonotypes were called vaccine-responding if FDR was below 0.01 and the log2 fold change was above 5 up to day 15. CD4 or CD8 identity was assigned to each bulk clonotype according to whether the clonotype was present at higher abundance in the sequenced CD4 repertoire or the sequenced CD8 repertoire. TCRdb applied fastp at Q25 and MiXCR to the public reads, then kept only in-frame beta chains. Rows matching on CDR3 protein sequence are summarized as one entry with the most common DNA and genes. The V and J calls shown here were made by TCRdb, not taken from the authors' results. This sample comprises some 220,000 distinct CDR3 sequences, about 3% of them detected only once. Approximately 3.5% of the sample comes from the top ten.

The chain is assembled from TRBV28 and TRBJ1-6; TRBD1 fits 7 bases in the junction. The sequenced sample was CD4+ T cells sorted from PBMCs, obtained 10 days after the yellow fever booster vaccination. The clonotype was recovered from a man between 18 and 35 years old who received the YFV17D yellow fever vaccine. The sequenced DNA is TGTGCCAGCAGTTTATCGACAGGGCGGCTGGCCCTCCACTTT. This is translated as CASSLSTGRLALHF.